This is a list of T cell receptor beta chains from one sample in a study of T-cell reconstitution after alpha-beta-depleted transplantation in children. TCRdb called the PCR reads again in MiXCR, with one record for every CDR3 protein. Seen here are around 420,000 distinct CDR3 sequences, 15% to 20% observed once, and the top ten hold roughly 27%. The material sequenced was PBMCs, mostly from graft donor cells, taken 360 days after TCRalphabeta/CD19-depleted stem cell transplant. Receptors originate from a boy under two years old who had a stem cell transplant for Wiskott-Aldrich syndrome, so the T cells may come from the graft donor. Both conserved end residues are part of each CDR3. Each record gives: CDR3 length, V gene, D gene, clone size, J gene, CDR3 protein, CDR3 DNA. D genes are given only for firm matches. The size field is filled for only some rows; it gives once, few, many or a size class.

len: 14; v_gene: TRBV10-3; d_gene: TRBD2; abundance: few; j_gene: TRBJ2-3; CDR3aa: CAISRLAESDTQYF; CDR3nt: TGTGCCATCAGCCGACTAGCAGAGTCAGATACGCAGTATTTT
len: 13; v_gene: TRBV30; d_gene: .; abundance: .; j_gene: TRBJ1-5; CDR3aa: CAWSPYSNQPQHF; CDR3nt: TGTGCCTGGAGTCCGTATAGCAATCAGCCCCAGCATTTT
len: 14; v_gene: TRBV12-3/TRBV12-4; d_gene: TRBD2; abundance: .; j_gene: TRBJ2-2; CDR3aa: CASTTAGGSGELFF; CDR3nt: TGTGCCAGCACCACAGCGGGGGGGTCCGGGGAGCTGTTTTTT
len: 12; v_gene: TRBV10-3; d_gene: .; abundance: .; j_gene: TRBJ1-4; CDR3aa: CAIRAGNEKLFF; CDR3nt: TGTGCCATCAGGGCAGGGAATGAAAAACTGTTTTTT
len: 11; v_gene: TRBV20-1; d_gene: .; abundance: few; j_gene: TRBJ2-7; CDR3aa: CSVGEFYEQYF; CDR3nt: TGCAGTGTTGGCGAGTTCTACGAGCAGTACTTC
len: 14; v_gene: TRBV11-2; d_gene: .; abundance: few; j_gene: TRBJ1-2; CDR3aa: CASSLSWGWYGYTF; CDR3nt: TGTGCCAGCAGCTTATCGTGGGGGTGGTATGGCTACACCTTC
len: 15; v_gene: TRBV28; d_gene: TRBD1; abundance: few; j_gene: TRBJ2-4; CDR3aa: CASSATGTGKNIQYF; CDR3nt: TGTGCCAGCAGTGCAACCGGGACAGGCAAAAACATTCAGTACTTC
len: 14; v_gene: TRBV7-2; d_gene: .; abundance: .; j_gene: TRBJ2-3; CDR3aa: CASSPQVGPDTQYF; CDR3nt: TGTGCCAGCAGCCCACAGGTGGGGCCAGATACGCAGTATTTT
len: 14; v_gene: TRBV10-2; d_gene: .; abundance: few; j_gene: TRBJ2-4; CDR3aa: CASSESAHKNIQYF; CDR3nt: TGCGCCAGCAGTGAGTCGGCTCACAAAAACATTCAGTACTTC
len: 12; v_gene: TRBV30; d_gene: .; abundance: .; j_gene: TRBJ2-7; CDR3aa: CAWSTVSYEQYF; CDR3nt: TGTGCCTGGAGTACGGTCTCCTACGAGCAGTACTTC
len: 14; v_gene: TRBV6-5; d_gene: .; abundance: few; j_gene: TRBJ2-1; CDR3aa: CASSYSLHHNEQFF; CDR3nt: TGTGCCAGCAGTTACTCTCTTCACCATAATGAGCAGTTCTTC
len: 15; v_gene: TRBV6-1; d_gene: TRBD2; abundance: .; j_gene: TRBJ2-1; CDR3aa: CASRDEGLAVEEQFF; CDR3nt: TGTGCCAGCAGAGACGAAGGACTAGCAGTAGAGGAGCAGTTCTTC
len: 13; v_gene: TRBV18; d_gene: .; abundance: .; j_gene: TRBJ2-7; CDR3aa: CASSPKTAYEQYF; CDR3nt: TGTGCCAGCTCACCAAAAACAGCCTACGAGCAGTACTTC
len: 17; v_gene: TRBV7-6; d_gene: .; abundance: few; j_gene: TRBJ2-5; CDR3aa: CASSLFTSGHFQETQYF; CDR3nt: TGTGCCAGCAGCTTATTTACCTCGGGACACTTTCAAGAGACCCAGTACTTC
len: 13; v_gene: TRBV2; d_gene: .; abundance: .; j_gene: TRBJ2-4; CDR3aa: CASSGQLPNIQYF; CDR3nt: TGTGCCAGCAGTGGGCAACTCCCAAACATTCAGTACTTC
len: 12; v_gene: TRBV12-3/TRBV12-4; d_gene: .; abundance: many; j_gene: TRBJ2-1; CDR3aa: CASSPYYNEQFF; CDR3nt: TGTGCCAGCAGTCCCTACTACAATGAGCAGTTCTTC
len: 18; v_gene: TRBV5-1; d_gene: TRBD1; abundance: .; j_gene: TRBJ2-1; CDR3aa: CASSLPADRVNRNNEQFF; CDR3nt: TGCGCCAGCAGCTTGCCCGCTGACAGGGTGAATCGAAACAATGAGCAGTTCTTC
len: 16; v_gene: TRBV6-5; d_gene: TRBD1; abundance: few; j_gene: TRBJ2-2; CDR3aa: CASSSPGTGYTGELFF; CDR3nt: TGTGCCAGCAGTTCTCCCGGGACAGGGTACACCGGGGAGCTGTTTTTT
len: 13; v_gene: TRBV3-1; d_gene: .; abundance: .; j_gene: TRBJ2-5; CDR3aa: CASSQGEEETQYF; CDR3nt: TGTGCCAGCAGCCAAGGAGAGGAGGAGACCCAGTACTTC
len: 17; v_gene: TRBV11-2; d_gene: TRBD1; abundance: .; j_gene: TRBJ2-7; CDR3aa: CASSPVRDRGETYEQYF; CDR3nt: TGTGCCAGCAGCCCAGTCCGGGACAGGGGGGAAACCTACGAGCAGTACTTC
len: 14; v_gene: TRBV20-1; d_gene: TRBD1; abundance: few; j_gene: TRBJ2-1; CDR3aa: CSAMDRDSRNEQFF; CDR3nt: TGCAGTGCTATGGACAGGGACTCTCGCAATGAGCAGTTCTTC
len: 16; v_gene: TRBV7-9; d_gene: TRBD1; abundance: few; j_gene: TRBJ1-6; CDR3aa: CASRAPRTGPGSPLHF; CDR3nt: TGTGCCAGCAGGGCGCCCAGGACAGGGCCGGGTTCACCCCTCCACTTT